The clone carrying this T cell receptor (beta chain) was picked up a small number of times. Its antigen is not known. This sample was taken from a study of CD8 T cells in ankylosing spondylitis. TCRdb passed the 5' RACE reads through MiXCR, listing each CDR3 protein once. This repertoire shows some 120,000 distinct CDR3 sequences, 12% to 15% found once; its top ten account for under 3%. Study observations and caveats: Peripheral blood held disease-linked clones only at relatively low frequency, and these were CD8+. Reportedly, significant enrichment of disease-linked clones occurred in matched ankylosing spondylitis synovial fluid. Seven to nine highly homologous variants made up a TCR beta motif that seemed to typify ankylosing spondylitis blood.

This CDR3 has 13 amino acids. With 8 bases removed from V and 3 bases from J, the gap between germline ends came to 13 bases. Sequencing input: blood, either unsorted or a sorted T cell fraction (not recorded which). The rearrangement uses TRBV12-3 or TRBV12-4 and TRBJ1-2; D gene uncertain. The receptor was derived from a female donor with ankylosing spondylitis or in good health (not recorded which). DNA for the CDR3: TGTGCCAGCCGTCCCCGACGGCACTATGGCTACACCTTC. It yields the protein CASRPRRHYGYTF.